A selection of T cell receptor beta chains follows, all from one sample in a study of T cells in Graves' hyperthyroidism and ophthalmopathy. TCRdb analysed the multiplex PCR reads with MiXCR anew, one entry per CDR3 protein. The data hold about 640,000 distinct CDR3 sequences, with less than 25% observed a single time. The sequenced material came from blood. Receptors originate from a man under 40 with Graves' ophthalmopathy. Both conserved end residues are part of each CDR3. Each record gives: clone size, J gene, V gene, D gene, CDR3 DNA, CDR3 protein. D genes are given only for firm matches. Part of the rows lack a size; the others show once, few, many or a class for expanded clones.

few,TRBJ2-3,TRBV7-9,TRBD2,TGTGCCAGCAGCTACGGGACTACCGGATCAGATACGCAGTATTTT,CASSYGTTGSDTQYF
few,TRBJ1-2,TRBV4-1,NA,TGCGCCAGCAGCCAAGATGGTACAGTCTATGGCTACACCTTC,CASSQDGTVYGYTF
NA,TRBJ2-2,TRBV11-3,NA,TGTGCCAGCAGCTTAGGAGGGGGGGCCGGGGAGCTGTTTTTT,CASSLGGGAGELFF
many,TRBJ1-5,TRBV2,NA,TGTGCCAGCAGTGACTTCGGGGTCCCCAATCAGCCCCAGCATTTT,CASSDFGVPNQPQHF
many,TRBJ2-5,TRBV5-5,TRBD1,TGTGCCAGCAGCGCCAGGTTTTACAGGGGTGGGGACGAAGAGACCCAGTACTTC,CASSARFYRGGDEETQYF
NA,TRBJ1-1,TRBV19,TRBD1,TGTGCCAGTATCCCCGGGACAGGGTCCCTGATGAACACTGAAGCTTTCTTT,CASIPGTGSLMNTEAFF
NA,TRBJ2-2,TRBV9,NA,TGTGCCAGCAGCCCACCTATAGGGGAATCGGCCGGGGAGCTGTTTTTT,CASSPPIGESAGELFF
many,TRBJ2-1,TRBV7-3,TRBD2,TGTGCCAGCAGCTTAAGAGGGAAGTTTAGCGGGACGGAGGTCGATGAGCAGTTCTTC,CASSLRGKFSGTEVDEQFF
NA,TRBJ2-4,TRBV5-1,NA,TGCGCCAGCAGCTCCCCACCAGAAAACATTCAGTACTTC,CASSSPPENIQYF
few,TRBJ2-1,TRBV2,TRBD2,TGTGCCAGCAGTGCCCGGACTAGCGGTTACAATGAGCAGTTCTTC,CASSARTSGYNEQFF
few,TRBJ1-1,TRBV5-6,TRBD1,TGTGCCAGCAGCCCGTGGACAGGACCGACCACTGAAGCTTTCTTT,CASSPWTGPTTEAFF
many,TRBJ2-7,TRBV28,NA,TGTGCCAGCAGCCCTGTTAGGTGGCGTGGCGGGCAGTACTTC,CASSPVRWRGGQYF
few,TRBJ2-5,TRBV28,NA,TGTGCCAGCAGTTTAAGCGTGGAGACCCAGTACTTC,CASSLSVETQYF
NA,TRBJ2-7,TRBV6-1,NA,TGTGCCAGCAGTGTGGGACCAAACTCCTACGAGCAGTACTTC,CASSVGPNSYEQYF
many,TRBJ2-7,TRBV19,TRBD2,TGTGCCAGTAGTCCTAGCGGGAGGACCTACGAGCAGTACTTC,CASSPSGRTYEQYF
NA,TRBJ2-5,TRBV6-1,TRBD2,TGTGCCTCCCGGACTAGCGCAGAGACCCAGTACTTC,CASRTSAETQYF
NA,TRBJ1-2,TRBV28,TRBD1,TGTGCCAGCAAAAGTCCGGGACAGAATTCCTCCTTC,CASKSPGQNSSF
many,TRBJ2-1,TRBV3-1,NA,TGTGCCAGCAGCCAAGATACTAGCTCCTACAATGAGCAGTTCTTC,CASSQDTSSYNEQFF
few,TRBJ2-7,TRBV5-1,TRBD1,TGCGCCAGCAGCTGGGGACAGCCCAGCTCCTACGAGCAGTACTTC,CASSWGQPSSYEQYF
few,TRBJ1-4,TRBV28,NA,TGTGCCAGCAGCCTGGCCCACACGGGGGATGAAAAACTGTTTTTT,CASSLAHTGDEKLFF
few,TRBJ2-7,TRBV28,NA,TGTGCCAGCAGTTTATGGGGGGAGGTCCACGAGCAGTACTTC,CASSLWGEVHEQYF
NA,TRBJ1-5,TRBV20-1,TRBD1,TGCAGTGCTGATAATCACAGGGGAGGGCCCGGTCAGCCCCAGCATTTT,CSADNHRGGPGQPQHF
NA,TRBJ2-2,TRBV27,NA,TGTGCCAGCCGAAGACTAGGGGGAGGGCCTACCGGGGAGCTGTTTTTT,CASRRLGGGPTGELFF
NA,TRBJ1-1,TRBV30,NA,TGTGCCTGGAGTCGCGGGGAGAACACTGAAGCTTTCTTT,CAWSRGENTEAFF
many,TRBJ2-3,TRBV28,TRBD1,TGTGCCAGCAGTCGCTATGACAGGGATCGCACAGATACGCAGTATTTT,CASSRYDRDRTDTQYF
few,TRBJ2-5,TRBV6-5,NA,TGTGCCAGCAGTTACTCGACGACGGGGGGCGCGAGAGAGACCCAGTACTTC,CASSYSTTGGARETQYF
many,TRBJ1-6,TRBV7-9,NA,TGTGCCAGCAGCTTACGATCGACCCGGGGCCCGAGGGACTCACCCCTCCACTTT,CASSLRSTRGPRDSPLHF
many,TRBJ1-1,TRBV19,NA,TGTGCCAGCGCACAGACCCGTTCAGAAAACACTGAAGCTTTCTTT,CASAQTRSENTEAFF
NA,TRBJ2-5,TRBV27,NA,TGTGCCAGCAGTTTATATCCCCCCCTCCGACAGCAAGAGACCCAGTACTTC,CASSLYPPLRQQETQYF
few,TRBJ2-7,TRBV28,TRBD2,TGTGCCAGCAGTTACCCCAGGGTGCGGGAGGAAGACGAGCAGTACTTC,CASSYPRVREEDEQYF
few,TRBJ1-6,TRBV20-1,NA,TGCAGTGCTAGAGATAGGGGCTTTGCGAGGAATTCACCCCTCCACTTT,CSARDRGFARNSPLHF
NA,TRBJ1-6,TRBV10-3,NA,TGTGCCATCAGTGAGTCTGGGAGCAGCTCCTATAATTCACCCCTCCACTTT,CAISESGSSSYNSPLHF
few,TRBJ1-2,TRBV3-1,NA,TGTGCCAGCAGCCAAGAATCCGTCTATGGCTACACCTTC,CASSQESVYGYTF
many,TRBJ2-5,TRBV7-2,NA,TGTGCCAGCAGCTTAGCCTGGACTTACGAAGAGACCCAGTACTTC,CASSLAWTYEETQYF
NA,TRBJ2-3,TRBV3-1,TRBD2,TGTGCCAGCAGCCAAGAAACTAGCGGGAGGTCGGTGGGCACAGATACGCAGTATTTT,CASSQETSGRSVGTDTQYF
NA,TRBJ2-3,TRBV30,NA,TGTGCCTGGAGTCCCCCGGGATCCTCCCGTTATACGCAGTATTTT,CAWSPPGSSRYTQYF
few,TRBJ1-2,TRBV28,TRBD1,TGTGCCAGCTCTAAACAGGGGAGCTATGGCTACACCTTC,CASSKQGSYGYTF
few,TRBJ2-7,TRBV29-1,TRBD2,TGCAGCGTTGAGACTAGCGGGAGATCCTACGAGCAGTACTTC,CSVETSGRSYEQYF
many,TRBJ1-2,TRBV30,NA,TGTGCCTGGAGTGTATCGACGGGCCCTAACTATGGCTACACCTTC,CAWSVSTGPNYGYTF
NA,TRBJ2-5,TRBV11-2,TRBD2,TGTGCCAGCAGCTTACGCCCACGACTAGCGGGACAAGAGACCCAGTACTTC,CASSLRPRLAGQETQYF
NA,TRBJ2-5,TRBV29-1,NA,TGCAGCGTTGAGCCCTCACCCCAAGAGACCCAGTACTTC,CSVEPSPQETQYF
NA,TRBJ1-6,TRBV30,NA,TGTGCCTGGAGTGTCGGCCGGGGGTCACCCCTCCACTTT,CAWSVGRGSPLHF
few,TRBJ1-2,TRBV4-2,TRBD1,TGTGCCAGCAGCCAGGGCCAGGGGGCTCAATATGGCTACACCTTC,CASSQGQGAQYGYTF
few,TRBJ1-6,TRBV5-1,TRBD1,TGCGCCAGCAGGTGGCAGGGGGATTCACCCCTCCACTTT,CASRWQGDSPLHF
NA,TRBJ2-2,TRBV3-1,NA,TGTGCCAGCAGCCTCCAGGGGGGCCCTACCGGGGAGCTGTTTTTT,CASSLQGGPTGELFF
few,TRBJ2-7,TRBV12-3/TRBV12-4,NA,TGTGCCAGCAGCTGGGTTCTCAGGGGATCCGAGCAGTACTTC,CASSWVLRGSEQYF
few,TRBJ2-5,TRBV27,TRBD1,TGTGCCAGCAGGGGGGACAGGGGATACCAAGAGACCCAGTACTTC,CASRGDRGYQETQYF
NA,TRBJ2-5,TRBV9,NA,TGTGCCAGCAGCCCCCGGAGCGTATTAACCCAAGAGACCCAGTACTTC,CASSPRSVLTQETQYF
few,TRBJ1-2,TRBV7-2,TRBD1,TGTGCCAGCACCCCTCAGGGACAGCCCTATGGCTACACCTTC,CASTPQGQPYGYTF
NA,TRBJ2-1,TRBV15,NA,TGTGCCACCAGCAGAGATCACGGGCTTTACAATGAGCAGTTCTTC,CATSRDHGLYNEQFF
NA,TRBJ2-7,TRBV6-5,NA,TGTGCCAGCAGTTACTCGTTTGGCTACGAGCAGTACTTC,CASSYSFGYEQYF
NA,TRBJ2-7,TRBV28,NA,TGTGCCAGCATGCGGGGCGCCTACGAGCAGTACTTC,CASMRGAYEQYF
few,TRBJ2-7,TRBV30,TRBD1,TGTGCCTGGAGTTGGGACAGTTCCTACGAGCAGTACTTC,CAWSWDSSYEQYF
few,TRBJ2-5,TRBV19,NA,TGTGCCAGTAGTATTTCCCCTGGCAGGGAGACCCAGTACTTC,CASSISPGRETQYF
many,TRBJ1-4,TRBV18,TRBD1,TGTGCCAGCTCGCCTGGGACAGGCGTCGGTGAAAAACTGTTTTTT,CASSPGTGVGEKLFF
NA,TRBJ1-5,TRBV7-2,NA,TGTGCCAGCAGCCCGATCGGGGGGATTAGCAATCAGCCCCAGCATTTT,CASSPIGGISNQPQHF
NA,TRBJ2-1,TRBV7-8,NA,TGTGCCGGGCTTCGGGGAGGTGGTGAGCAGTTCTTC,CAGLRGGGEQFF
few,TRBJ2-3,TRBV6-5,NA,TGTGCCAGCAGTTACCTCGGACACCGAAGTAACACAGATACGCAGTATTTT,CASSYLGHRSNTDTQYF
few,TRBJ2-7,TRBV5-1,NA,TGCGCCAGCAGCTTGGTCCCCGGTGCCTACGAGCAGTACTTC,CASSLVPGAYEQYF